There are many counts of the clone carrying this T cell receptor (beta chain). The antigen is undetermined. This record comes from a study of Graves' ophthalmopathy and Graves' hyperthyroidism. The CDR3 extends over 14 amino acids. Deletions cut 2 bases from V and 2 bases from J, with 9 bases between. From germline, CDR1 is SNHLY and CDR2 FYNNEI. Study results and caveats: Ophthalmopathy versus stable hyperthyroidism: 13-signature model gave less than 90% sensitivity, 81.08% specificity.

Amplification from RNA transcripts yielded the TCR beta CDR3 regions. Following a first-round RT-PCR that used HTBI primers, a second-round multiplex PCR was carried out. Each CDR3 protein gets one entry after TCRdb re-called the multiplex PCR reads with MiXCR. Among around 1,200,000 distinct CDR3 sequences listed, approximately 35% were seen once. This sequence originates from an adult man with Graves' hyperthyroidism. The V call is TRBV2, the J call TRBJ2-5; tentative D call: TRBD1 (6 bases). Sequencing input: peripheral blood or thyroid tissue (not recorded which). The CDR3 loop is CASSEYDRQETQYF. The CDR3 DNA follows: TGTGCCAGCAGTGAATACGACAGGCAAGAGACCCAGTACTTC.